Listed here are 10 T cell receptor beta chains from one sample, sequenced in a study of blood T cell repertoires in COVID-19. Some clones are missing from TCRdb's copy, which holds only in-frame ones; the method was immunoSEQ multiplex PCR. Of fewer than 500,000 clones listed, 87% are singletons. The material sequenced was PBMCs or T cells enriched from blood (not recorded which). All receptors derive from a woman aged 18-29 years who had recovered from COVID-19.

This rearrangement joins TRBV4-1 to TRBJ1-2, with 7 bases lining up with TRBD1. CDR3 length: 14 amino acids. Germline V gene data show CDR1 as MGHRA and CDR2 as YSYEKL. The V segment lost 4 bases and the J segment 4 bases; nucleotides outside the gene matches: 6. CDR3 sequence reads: CASSPPGGLYGYTF. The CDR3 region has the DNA TGCGCCAGCAGCCCGCCAGGGGGACTCTATGGCTACACCTTC.

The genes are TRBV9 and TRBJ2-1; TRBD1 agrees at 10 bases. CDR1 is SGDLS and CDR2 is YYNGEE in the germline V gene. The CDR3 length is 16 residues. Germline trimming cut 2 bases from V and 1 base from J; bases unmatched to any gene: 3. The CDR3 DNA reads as TGTGCCAGCAGCGTCGGGACAGGGGCGTCCTACAATGAGCAGTTCTTC. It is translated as CASSVGTGASYNEQFF.

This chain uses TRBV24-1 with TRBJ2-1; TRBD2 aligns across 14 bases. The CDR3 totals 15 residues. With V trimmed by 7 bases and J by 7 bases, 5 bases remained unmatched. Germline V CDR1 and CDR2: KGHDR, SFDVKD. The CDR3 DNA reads TGTGCCACCAGCCTGGGGACTAGCGGGGGTAATGAGCAGTTCTTC. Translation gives CATSLGTSGGNEQFF.

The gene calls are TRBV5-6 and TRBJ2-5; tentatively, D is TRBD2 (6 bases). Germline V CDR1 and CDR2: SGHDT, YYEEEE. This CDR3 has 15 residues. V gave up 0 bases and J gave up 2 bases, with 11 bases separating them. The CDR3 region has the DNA TGTGCCAGCAGCTTGGGGCTTGGGGGGCAAGAGACCCAGTACTTC. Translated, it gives CASSLGLGGQETQYF.

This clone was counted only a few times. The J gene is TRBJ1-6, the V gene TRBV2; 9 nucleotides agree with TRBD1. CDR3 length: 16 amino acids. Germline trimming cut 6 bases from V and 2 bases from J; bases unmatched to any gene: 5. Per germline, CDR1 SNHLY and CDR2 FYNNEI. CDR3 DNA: TGTGCCAGCAGAGGGGACAGGGCGGCCTATAATTCACCCCTCCACTTT. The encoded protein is CASRGDRAAYNSPLHF.

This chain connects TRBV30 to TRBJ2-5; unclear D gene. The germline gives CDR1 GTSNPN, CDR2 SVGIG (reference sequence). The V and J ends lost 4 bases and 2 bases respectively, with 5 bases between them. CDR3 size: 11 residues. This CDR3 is CAWKQQETQYF. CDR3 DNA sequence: TGTGCCTGGAAACAGCAAGAGACCCAGTACTTC.

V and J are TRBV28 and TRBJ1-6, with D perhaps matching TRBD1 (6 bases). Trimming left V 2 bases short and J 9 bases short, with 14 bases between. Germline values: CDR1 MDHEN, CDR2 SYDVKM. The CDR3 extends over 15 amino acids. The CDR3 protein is CASSLGDRSRSPLHF. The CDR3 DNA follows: TGTGCCAGCAGTTTAGGTGACAGGTCCCGTTCACCCCTCCACTTT.

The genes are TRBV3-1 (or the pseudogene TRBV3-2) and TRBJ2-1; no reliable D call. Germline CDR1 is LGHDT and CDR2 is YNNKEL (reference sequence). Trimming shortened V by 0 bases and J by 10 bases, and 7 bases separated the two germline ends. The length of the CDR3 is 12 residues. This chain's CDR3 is CASSQDSPEQFF. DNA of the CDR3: TGTGCCAGCAGCCAAGACTCCCCGGAGCAGTTCTTC.

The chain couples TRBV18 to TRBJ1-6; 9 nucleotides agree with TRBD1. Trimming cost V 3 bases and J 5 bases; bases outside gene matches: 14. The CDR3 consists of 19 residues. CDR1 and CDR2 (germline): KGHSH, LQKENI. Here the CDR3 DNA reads TGTGCCAGCTCACCTCTCTACCGGGGACAGGGATCGGATAATTCACCCCTCCACTTT. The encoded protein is CASSPLYRGQGSDNSPLHF.

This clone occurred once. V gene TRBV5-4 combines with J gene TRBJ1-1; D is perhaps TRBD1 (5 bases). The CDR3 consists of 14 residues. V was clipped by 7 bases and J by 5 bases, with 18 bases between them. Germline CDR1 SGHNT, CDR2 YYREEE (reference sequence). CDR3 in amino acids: CASSLERGWTEAFF. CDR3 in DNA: TGTGCCAGCTCCCTGGAACGGGGGTGGACTGAAGCTTTCTTT.